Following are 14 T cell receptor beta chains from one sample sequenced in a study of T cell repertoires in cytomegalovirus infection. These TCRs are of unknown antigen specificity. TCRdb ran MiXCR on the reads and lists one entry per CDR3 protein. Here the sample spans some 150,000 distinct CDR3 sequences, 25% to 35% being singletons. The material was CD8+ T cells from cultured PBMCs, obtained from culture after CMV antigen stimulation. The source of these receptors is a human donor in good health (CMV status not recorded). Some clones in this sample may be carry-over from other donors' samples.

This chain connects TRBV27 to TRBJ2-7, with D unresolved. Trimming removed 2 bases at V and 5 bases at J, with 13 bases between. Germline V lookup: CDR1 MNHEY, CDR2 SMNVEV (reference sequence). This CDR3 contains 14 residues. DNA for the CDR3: TGTGCCAGCAGTTTACGGCCTGATGGCAACGAGCAGTACTTC. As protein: CASSLRPDGNEQYF.

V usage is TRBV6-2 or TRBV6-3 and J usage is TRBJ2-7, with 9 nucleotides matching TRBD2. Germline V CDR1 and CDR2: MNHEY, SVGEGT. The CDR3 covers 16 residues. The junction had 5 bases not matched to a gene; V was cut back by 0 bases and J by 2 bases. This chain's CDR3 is CASSYSPSGETYEQYF. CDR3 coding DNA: TGTGCCAGCAGTTACTCTCCTAGCGGGGAAACCTACGAGCAGTACTTC.

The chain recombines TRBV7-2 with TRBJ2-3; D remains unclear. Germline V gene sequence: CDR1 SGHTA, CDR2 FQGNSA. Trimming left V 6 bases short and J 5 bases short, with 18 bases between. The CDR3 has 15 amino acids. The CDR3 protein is CASSHPGLEQDTQYF. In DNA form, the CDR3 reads TGTGCCAGCAGTCACCCGGGCCTGGAACAAGATACGCAGTATTTT.

CDR3 nucleotide sequence: TGTGCCAGCAGCCCCGGACTAGCGGGTTCGAGCTCCTACAATGAGCAGTTCTTC. This encodes CASSPGLAGSSSYNEQFF. This chain links TRBV7-6 with TRBJ2-1, with 11 bases matching TRBD2. The CDR3 has 18 residues. Losses at the gene ends were 5 bases for V and 0 bases for J; bases not matched to a gene: 9. Looked up from germline, CDR1 is SGHVS and CDR2 is FNYEAQ.

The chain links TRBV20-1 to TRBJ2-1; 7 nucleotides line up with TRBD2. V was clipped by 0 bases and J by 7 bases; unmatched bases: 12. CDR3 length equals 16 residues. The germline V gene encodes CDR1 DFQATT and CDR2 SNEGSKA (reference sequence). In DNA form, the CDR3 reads TGCAGTGCTAGAGATCTGGGGGGGGTATATACTAATGAGCAGTTCTTC. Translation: CSARDLGGVYTNEQFF.

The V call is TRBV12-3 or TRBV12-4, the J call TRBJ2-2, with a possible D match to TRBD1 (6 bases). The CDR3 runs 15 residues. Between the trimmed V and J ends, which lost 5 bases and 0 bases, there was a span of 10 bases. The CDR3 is CASSARGTNTGELFF. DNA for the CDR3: TGTGCCAGCAGTGCCAGGGGAACGAACACCGGGGAGCTGTTTTTT.

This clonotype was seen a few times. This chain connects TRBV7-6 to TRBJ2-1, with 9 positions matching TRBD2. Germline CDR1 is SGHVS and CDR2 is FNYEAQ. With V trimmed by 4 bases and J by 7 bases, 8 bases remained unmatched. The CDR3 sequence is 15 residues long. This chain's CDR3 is CASSSLSSGGNEQFF. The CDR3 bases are TGTGCCAGCAGCTCGTTGTCAAGCGGGGGGAATGAGCAGTTCTTC.

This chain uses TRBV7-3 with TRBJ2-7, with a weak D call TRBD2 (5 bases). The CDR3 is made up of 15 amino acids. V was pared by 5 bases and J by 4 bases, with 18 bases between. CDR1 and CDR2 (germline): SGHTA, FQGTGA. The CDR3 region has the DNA TGTGCCAGCAGCCCTTACGGGCTGTCGGGGTACGAGCAGTACTTC. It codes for CASSPYGLSGYEQYF.

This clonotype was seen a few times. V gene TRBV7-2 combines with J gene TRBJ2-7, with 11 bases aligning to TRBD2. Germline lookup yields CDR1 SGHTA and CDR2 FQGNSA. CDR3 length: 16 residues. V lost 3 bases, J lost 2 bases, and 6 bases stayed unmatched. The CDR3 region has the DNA TGTGCCAGCAGCTTTTTGATAGCGGGGGGGCCCTACGAGCAGTACTTC. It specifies CASSFLIAGGPYEQYF.

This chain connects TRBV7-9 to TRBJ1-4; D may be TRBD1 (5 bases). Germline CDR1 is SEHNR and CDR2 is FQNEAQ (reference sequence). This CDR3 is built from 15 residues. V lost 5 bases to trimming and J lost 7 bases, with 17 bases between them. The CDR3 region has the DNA TGTGCCAGCAGCCCCCACTGGGGCAGGGCTGAAAAACTGTTTTTT. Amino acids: CASSPHWGRAEKLFF.

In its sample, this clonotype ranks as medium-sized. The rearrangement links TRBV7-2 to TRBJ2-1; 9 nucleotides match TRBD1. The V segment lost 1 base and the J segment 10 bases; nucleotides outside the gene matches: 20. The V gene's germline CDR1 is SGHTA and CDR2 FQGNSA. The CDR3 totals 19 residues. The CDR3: CASSLGITYGTGTAGEQFF. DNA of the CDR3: TGTGCCAGCAGCTTAGGAATTACTTACGGGACAGGGACCGCAGGGGAGCAGTTCTTC.

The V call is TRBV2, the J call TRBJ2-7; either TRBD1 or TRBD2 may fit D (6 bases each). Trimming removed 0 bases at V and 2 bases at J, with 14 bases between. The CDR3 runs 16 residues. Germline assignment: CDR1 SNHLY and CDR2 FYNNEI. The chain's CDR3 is CASSEALGGTTYEQYF. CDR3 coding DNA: TGTGCCAGCAGTGAAGCGCTTGGGGGGACAACCTACGAGCAGTACTTC.

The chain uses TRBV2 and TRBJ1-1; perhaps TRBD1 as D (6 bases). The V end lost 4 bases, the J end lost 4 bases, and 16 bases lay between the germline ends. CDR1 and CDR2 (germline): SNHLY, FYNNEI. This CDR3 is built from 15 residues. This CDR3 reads CASSVALGARTEAFF. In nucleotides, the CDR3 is TGTGCCAGCAGTGTCGCTTTGGGGGCCCGCACTGAAGCTTTCTTT.

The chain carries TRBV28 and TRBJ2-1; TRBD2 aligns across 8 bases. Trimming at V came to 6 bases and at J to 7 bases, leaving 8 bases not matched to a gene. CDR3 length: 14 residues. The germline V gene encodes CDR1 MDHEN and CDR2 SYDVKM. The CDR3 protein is CASSLSGGSNEQFF. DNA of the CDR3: TGTGCCAGCAGCTTGAGCGGGGGTTCGAATGAGCAGTTCTTC.